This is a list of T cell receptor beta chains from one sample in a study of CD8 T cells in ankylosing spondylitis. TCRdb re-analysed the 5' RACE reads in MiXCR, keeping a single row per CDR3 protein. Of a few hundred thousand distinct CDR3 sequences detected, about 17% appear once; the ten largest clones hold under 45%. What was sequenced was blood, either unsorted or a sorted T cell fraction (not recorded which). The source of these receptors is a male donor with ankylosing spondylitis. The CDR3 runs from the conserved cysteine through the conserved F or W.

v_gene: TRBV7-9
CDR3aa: CASSLPGKETQYF

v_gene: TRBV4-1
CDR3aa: CASSQIGASSGNTIYF

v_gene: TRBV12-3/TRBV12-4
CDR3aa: CASSLEPPGRDQPQHF

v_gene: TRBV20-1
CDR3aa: CSALAEGWYGETQYF

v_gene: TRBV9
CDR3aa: CASSVTGVDYEQYF

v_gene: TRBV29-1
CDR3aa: CSFRDSTYEQYF

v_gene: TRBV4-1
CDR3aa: CASSQAVQTYEQYF

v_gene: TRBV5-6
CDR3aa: CASSYGGGGTYEQYF

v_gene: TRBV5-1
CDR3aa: CASSLSQGANTEAFF

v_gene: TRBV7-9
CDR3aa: CASSLAEQGVYEQYF

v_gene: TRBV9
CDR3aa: CASSVGGSATYNEQFF